The 8 T cell receptor beta chains below were found in one sample sequenced in a study of blood T cell repertoires in COVID-19. Repertoires were generated with immunoSEQ multiplex PCR, while TCRdb's copy carries only in-frame clones and drops some. The table lists hundreds of thousands of clones, around 84% of them singletons. Sequencing was performed on PBMCs or T cells enriched from blood (not recorded which). The source is a woman aged 45-59 years who had recovered from COVID-19.

The genes are TRBV28 and TRBJ1-1; TRBD1 aligns across 7 bases. The V gene end was trimmed by 6 bases and the J gene end by 1 base; junction bases not matched to a gene: 5. CDR3 length: 14 amino acids. Germline CDR1 and CDR2: MDHEN and SYDVKM. CDR3 amino acids: CASRSGTANTEAFF. The DNA of the CDR3 is TGTGCCAGCAGGTCCGGGACAGCGAACACTGAAGCTTTCTTT. The complete variable domain, with remaining parts taken from reference TRBV28 and TRBJ1-1, reads DVKVTQSSRYLVKRTGEKVFLECVQDMDHENMFWYRQDPGLGLRLIYFSYDVKMKEKGDIPEGYSVSREKKERFSLILESASTNQTSMYLCASRSGTANTEAFFGQGTRLTVV.

The chain recombines TRBV28 with TRBJ2-2; TRBD1 matches 7 bases. CDR3 size: 12 residues. With 6 bases clipped from V and 10 bases from J, the junction kept 5 bases outside the gene matches. Germline V gene lookup returns CDR1 MDHEN and CDR2 SYDVKM. This chain's CDR3 is CASSPGQEELFF. For the CDR3, the DNA is TGTGCCAGCAGCCCCGGACAGGAGGAGCTGTTTTTT.

This clone was recorded once. The V and J genes are TRBV28 and TRBJ1-2, with D tentatively TRBD1 (5 bases). V dropped 7 bases and J dropped 1 base, with 16 bases sitting between them. Per the germline V gene, CDR1 is MDHEN and CDR2 is SYDVKM. The CDR3 sequence is 15 residues long. CDR3 nucleotide sequence: TGTGCCAGCACCCTGGGGGGACGGCTTAACTATGGCTACACCTTC. This encodes CASTLGGRLNYGYTF.

This clone was seen just once. The rearrangement links TRBV5-1 to TRBJ2-7; 10 bases align to TRBD2. Per germline, CDR1 SGHRS and CDR2 YFSETQ. There are 15 residues in the CDR3. Germline trimming cut 4 bases from V and 3 bases from J; bases unmatched to any gene: 7. The CDR3 DNA is TGCGCCAGCAGCATAACTAGCGGGGTTGACTACGAGCAGTACTTC. Residues: CASSITSGVDYEQYF.

The chain has TRBV11-2 and TRBJ1-1; D remains unclear. The V end was cut by 7 bases, the J end by 5 bases, with 14 bases between. The CDR3 runs 13 residues. The germline CDR1 and CDR2 sequences are SGHAT and FQNNGV. CDR3 residues: CASKPPGWTEAFF. The DNA of the CDR3 is TGTGCCAGCAAACCGCCGGGGTGGACTGAAGCTTTCTTT.

This clone has just a few counts. CDR3 protein: CASSAGTSVETQYF. The DNA for the CDR3 is TGTGCCAGCAGCGCCGGGACTAGCGTGGAGACCCAGTACTTC. The chain couples TRBV3-1 (or the pseudogene TRBV3-2) to TRBJ2-5, with TRBD2 matching over 10 bases. After removal of 5 bases from V and 5 bases from J, the junction contained 5 bases not matched to a gene. This CDR3 has 14 amino acids. Germline CDR1 LGHDT, CDR2 YNNKEL (reference sequence).

The CDR3 here is CASSSSETYEQYF. CDR3 bases: TGTGCCAGCTCCTCAAGCGAAACCTACGAGCAGTACTTC. V usage is TRBV7-9 and J usage is TRBJ2-7, with D unclear. Trimming cost V 8 bases and J 2 bases, with 13 bases left between them. The CDR3 is 13 residues long. CDR1 and CDR2 (germline): SEHNR, FQNEAQ (reference sequence). Full variable domain (rest looked up from reference TRBV7-9 and TRBJ2-7): DTGVSQNPRHKITKRGQNVTFRCDPISEHNRLYWYRQTLGQGPEFLTYFQNEAQLEKSRLLSDRFSAERPKGSFSTLEIQRTEQGDSAMYLCASSSSETYEQYFGPGTRLTVT.

The chain has TRBV28 and TRBJ1-5, with 7 bases matching TRBD1. CDR1 is MDHEN and CDR2 is SYDVKM in the germline V gene. V shed 6 bases, J shed 5 bases, and the junction held 7 bases outside the gene matches. The CDR3 is made up of 14 amino acids. CDR3 coding DNA: TGTGCCAGCAGCGATGACAGGGTGGATCAGCCCCAGCATTTT. It encodes CASSDDRVDQPQHF. Variable domain in full (rest from reference TRBV28 and TRBJ1-5): DVKVTQSSRYLVKRTGEKVFLECVQDMDHENMFWYRQDPGLGLRLIYFSYDVKMKEKGDIPEGYSVSREKKERFSLILESASTNQTSMYLCASSDDRVDQPQHFGDGTRLSIL.